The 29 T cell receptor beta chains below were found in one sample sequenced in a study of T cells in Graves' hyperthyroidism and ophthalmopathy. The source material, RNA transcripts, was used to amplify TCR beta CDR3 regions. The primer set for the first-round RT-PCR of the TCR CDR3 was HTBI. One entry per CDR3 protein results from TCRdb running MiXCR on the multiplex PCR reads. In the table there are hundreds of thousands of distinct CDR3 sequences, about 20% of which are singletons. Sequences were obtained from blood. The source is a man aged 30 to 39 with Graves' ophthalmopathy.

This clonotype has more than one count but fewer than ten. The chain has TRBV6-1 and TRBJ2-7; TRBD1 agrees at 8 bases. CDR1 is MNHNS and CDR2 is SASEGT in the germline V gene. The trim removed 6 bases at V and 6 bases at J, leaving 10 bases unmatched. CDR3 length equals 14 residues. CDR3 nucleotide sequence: TGTGCCAGCAGGCCGCTGGACAGGGCGGGCGAGCAGTACTTC. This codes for CASRPLDRAGEQYF.

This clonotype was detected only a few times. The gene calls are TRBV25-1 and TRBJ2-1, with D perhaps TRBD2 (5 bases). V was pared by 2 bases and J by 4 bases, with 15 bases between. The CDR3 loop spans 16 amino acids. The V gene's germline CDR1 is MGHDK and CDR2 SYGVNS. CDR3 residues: CASSESLREIYNEQFF. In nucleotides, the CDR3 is TGTGCCAGCAGTGAAAGTCTGAGGGAGATATACAATGAGCAGTTCTTC.

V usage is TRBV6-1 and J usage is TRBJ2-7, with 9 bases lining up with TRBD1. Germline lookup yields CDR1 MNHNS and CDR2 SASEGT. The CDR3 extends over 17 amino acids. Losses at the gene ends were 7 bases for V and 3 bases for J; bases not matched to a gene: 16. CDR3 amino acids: CASNSGGPGTGFYEQYF. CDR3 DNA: TGTGCCAGCAATTCTGGGGGGCCCGGGACAGGGTTCTACGAGCAGTACTTC.

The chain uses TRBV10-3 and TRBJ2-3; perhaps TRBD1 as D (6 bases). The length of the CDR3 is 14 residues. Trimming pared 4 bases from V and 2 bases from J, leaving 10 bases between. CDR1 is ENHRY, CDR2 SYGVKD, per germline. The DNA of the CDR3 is TGTGCCATCAGTGGTTGGGGGCCCACAGATACGCAGTATTTT. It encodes CAISGWGPTDTQYF.

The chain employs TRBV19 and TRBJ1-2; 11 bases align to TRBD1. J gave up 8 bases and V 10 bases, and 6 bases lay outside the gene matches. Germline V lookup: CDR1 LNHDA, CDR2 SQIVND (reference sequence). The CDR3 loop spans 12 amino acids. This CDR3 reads CATGTGGFGYTF. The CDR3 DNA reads TGTGCCACTGGGACAGGGGGTTTCGGCTACACCTTC.

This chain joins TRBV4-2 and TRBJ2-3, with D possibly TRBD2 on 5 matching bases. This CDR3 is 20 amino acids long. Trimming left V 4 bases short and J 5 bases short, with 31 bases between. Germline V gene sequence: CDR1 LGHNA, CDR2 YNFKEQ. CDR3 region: CASSLLALAGTLPPRDTQYF. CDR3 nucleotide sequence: TGTGCCAGCAGCCTACTGGCCCTCGCGGGCACTCTCCCACCCCGAGATACGCAGTATTTT.

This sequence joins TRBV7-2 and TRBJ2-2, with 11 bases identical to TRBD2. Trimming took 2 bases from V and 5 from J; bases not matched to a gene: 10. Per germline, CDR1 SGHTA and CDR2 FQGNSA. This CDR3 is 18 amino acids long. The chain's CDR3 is CASSLKGETSGATGELFF. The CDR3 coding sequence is TGTGCCAGCAGCTTAAAGGGAGAGACTAGCGGGGCGACCGGGGAGCTGTTTTTT.

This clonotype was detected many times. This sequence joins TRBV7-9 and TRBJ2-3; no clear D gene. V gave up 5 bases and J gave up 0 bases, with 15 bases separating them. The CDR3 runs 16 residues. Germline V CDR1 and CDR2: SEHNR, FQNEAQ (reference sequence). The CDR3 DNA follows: TGTGCCAGCAGCCCACGGGTAGCCCAGAGCACAGATACGCAGTATTTT. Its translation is CASSPRVAQSTDTQYF.

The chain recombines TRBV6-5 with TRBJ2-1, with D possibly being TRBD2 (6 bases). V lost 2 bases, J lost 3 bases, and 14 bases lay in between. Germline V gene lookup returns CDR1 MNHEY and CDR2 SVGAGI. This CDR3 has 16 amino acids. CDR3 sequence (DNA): TGTGCCAGCAGTTACCCCCCGGGAGCGGGCTACAATGAGCAGTTCTTC. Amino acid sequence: CASSYPPGAGYNEQFF.

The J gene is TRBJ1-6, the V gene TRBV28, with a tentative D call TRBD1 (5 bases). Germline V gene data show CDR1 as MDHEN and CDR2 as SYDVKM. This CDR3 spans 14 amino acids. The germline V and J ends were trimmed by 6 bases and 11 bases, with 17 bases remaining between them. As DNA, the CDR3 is TGTGCCAGCAGAGAGGGGCGTCCTTTTCCACCCCTCCACTTT. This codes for CASREGRPFPPLHF.

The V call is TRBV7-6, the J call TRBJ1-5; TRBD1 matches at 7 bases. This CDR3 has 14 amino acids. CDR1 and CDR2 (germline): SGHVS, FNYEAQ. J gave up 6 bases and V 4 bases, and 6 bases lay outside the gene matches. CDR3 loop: CASSSRTGGQPQHF. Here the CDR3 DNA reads TGTGCCAGCAGCTCCCGGACAGGTGGTCAGCCCCAGCATTTT.

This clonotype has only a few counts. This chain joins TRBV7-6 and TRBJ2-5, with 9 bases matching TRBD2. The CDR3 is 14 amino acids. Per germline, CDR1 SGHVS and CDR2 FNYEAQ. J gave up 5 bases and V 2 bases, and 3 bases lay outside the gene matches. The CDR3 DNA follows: TGTGCCAGCAGCTTATTAGCGGGAGATGAGACCCAGTACTTC. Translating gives CASSLLAGDETQYF. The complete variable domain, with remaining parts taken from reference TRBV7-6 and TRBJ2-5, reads GAGVSQSPRYKVTKRGQDVALRCDPISGHVSLYWYRQALGQGPEFLTYFNYEAQQDKSGLPNDRFSAERPEGSISTLTIQRTEQRDSAMYRCASSLLAGDETQYFGPGTRLLVL.

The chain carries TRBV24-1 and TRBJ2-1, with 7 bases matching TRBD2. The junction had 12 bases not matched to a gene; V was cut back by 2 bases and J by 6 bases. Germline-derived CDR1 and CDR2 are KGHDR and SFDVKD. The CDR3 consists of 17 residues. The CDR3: CATSDWGFAGESNEQFF. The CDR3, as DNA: TGTGCCACCAGTGATTGGGGCTTTGCGGGAGAGTCCAATGAGCAGTTCTTC.

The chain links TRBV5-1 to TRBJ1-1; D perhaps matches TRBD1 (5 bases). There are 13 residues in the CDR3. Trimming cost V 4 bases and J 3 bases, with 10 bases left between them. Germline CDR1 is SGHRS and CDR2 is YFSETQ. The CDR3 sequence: CASSGQGYTEAFF. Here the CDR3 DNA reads TGCGCCAGCAGCGGTCAGGGTTACACTGAAGCTTTCTTT.

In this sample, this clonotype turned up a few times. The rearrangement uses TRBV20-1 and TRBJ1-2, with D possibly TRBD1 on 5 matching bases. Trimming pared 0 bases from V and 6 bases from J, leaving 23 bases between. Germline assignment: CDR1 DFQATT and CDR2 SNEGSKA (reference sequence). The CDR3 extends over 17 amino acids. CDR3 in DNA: TGCAGTGCTAGAGATTTGGGCCGATGGGGGGGGAAGGATGGCTACACCTTC. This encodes CSARDLGRWGGKDGYTF.

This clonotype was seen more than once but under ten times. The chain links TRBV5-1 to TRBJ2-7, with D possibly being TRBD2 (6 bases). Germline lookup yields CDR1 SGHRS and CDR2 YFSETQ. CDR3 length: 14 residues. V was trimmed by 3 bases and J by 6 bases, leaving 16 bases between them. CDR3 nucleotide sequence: TGCGCCAGCAGCTCACCGGGAGAAGGGGCCGAGCAGTACTTC. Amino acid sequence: CASSSPGEGAEQYF.

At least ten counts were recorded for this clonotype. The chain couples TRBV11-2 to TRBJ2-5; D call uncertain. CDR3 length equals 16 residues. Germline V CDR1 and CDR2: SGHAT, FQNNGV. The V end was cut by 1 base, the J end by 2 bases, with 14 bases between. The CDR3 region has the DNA TGTGCCAGCAGCTTAGTAATGTTTGGGCTTCAAGAGACCCAGTACTTC. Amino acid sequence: CASSLVMFGLQETQYF.

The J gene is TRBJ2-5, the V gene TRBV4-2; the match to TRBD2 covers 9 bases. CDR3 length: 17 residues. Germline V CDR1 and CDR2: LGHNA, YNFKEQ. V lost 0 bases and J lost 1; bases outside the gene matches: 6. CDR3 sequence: CASSQDPSGALQETQYF. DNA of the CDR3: TGTGCCAGCAGCCAAGATCCTAGCGGGGCCCTCCAAGAGACCCAGTACTTC.

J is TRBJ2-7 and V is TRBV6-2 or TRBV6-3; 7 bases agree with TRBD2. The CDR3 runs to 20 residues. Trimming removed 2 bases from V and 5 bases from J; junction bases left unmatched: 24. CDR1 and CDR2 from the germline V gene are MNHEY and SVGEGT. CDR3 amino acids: CASSYGRAGQTGRRAHEQYF. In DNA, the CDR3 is TGTGCCAGCAGTTACGGGCGGGCCGGGCAGACCGGGAGGAGGGCCCACGAGCAGTACTTC.

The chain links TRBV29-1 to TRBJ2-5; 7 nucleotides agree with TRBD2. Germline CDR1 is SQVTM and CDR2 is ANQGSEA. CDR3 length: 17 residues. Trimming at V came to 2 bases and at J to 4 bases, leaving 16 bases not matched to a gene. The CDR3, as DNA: TGCAGCGTTGAAAGCCCCGACGGCGGGACGGGAGGAGAGACCCAGTACTTC. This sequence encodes CSVESPDGGTGGETQYF.

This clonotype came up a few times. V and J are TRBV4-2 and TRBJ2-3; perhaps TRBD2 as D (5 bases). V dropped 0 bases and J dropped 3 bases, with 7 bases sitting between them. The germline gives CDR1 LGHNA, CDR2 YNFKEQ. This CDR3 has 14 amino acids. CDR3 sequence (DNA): TGTGCCAGCAGCCAAGAGGAGCGGACAGATACGCAGTATTTT. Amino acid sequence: CASSQEERTDTQYF.

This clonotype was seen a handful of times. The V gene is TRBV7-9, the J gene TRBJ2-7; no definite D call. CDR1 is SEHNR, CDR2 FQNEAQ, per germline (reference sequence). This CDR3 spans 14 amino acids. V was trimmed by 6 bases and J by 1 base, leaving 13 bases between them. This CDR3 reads CASSPEGWSYEQYF. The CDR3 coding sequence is TGTGCCAGCAGTCCCGAAGGGTGGTCCTACGAGCAGTACTTC.

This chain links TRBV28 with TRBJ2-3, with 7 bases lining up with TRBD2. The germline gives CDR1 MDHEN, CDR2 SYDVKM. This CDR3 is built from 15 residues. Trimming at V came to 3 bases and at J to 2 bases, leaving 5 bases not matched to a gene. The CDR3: CASSFRLAATDTQYF. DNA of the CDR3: TGTGCCAGCAGTTTTAGGCTAGCGGCCACAGATACGCAGTATTTT.

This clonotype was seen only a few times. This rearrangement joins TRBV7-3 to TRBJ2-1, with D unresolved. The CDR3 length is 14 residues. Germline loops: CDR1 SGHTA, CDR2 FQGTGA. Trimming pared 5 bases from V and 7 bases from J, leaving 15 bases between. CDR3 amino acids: CASSPRTLPNEQFF. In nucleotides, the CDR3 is TGTGCCAGCAGCCCCCGGACCCTTCCGAATGAGCAGTTCTTC.

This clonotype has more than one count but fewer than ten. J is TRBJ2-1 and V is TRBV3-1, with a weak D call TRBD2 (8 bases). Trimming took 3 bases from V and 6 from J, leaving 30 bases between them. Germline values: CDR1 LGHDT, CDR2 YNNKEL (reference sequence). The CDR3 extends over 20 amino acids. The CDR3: CASSQMLRQGRSGRGNEQFF. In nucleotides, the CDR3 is TGTGCCAGCAGCCAGATGCTGAGACAGGGTAGGAGCGGGAGAGGCAATGAGCAGTTCTTC.

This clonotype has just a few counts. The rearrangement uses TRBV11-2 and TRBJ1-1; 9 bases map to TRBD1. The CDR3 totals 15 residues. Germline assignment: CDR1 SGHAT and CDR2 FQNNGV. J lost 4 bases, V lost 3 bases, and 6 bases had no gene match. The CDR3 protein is CASSLGQGRGTEAFF. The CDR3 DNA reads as TGTGCCAGCAGCTTGGGACAGGGACGGGGCACTGAAGCTTTCTTT.

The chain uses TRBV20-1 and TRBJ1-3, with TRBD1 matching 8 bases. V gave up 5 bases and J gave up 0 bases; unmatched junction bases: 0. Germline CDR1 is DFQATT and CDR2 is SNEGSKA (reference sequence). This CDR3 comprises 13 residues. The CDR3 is CSADRGSGNTIYF. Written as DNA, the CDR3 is TGCAGTGCTGACAGGGGCTCTGGAAACACCATATATTTT.

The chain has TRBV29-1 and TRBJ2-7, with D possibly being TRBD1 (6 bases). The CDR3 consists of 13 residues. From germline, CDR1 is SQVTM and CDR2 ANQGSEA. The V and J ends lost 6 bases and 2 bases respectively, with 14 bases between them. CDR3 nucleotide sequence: TGCAGCGTCGTCGGGACAATTGCCTACGAGCAGTACTTC. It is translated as CSVVGTIAYEQYF.

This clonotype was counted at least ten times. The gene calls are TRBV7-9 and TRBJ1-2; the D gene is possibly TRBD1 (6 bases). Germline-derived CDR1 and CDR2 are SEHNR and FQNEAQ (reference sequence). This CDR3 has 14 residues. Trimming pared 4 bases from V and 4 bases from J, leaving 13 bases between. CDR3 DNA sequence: TGTGCCAGCAGCTCGGACAGCCTGCTCTATGGCTACACCTTC. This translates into CASSSDSLLYGYTF.